This T cell receptor beta chain was documented in a study of shared clonotypes between healthy human individuals. The germline gives CDR1 MDHEN, CDR2 SYDVKM. V dropped 6 bases and J dropped 4 bases, with 13 bases sitting between them. The CDR3 sequence is 14 residues long. This clone occurred a few times. Its antigen is not identified. Whole-study findings and limits: Generation of non-shared clonotypes was less probable than generation of clonotypes shared by all four donors.

Assay: immunoSEQ multiplex PCR; the TCRdb copy retains only in-frame clones and omits some. Of about 990,000 clones in the sample, 75% to 80% were seen once. Sequencing input: memory CD4+ T cells from PBMCs. This sample's subset: CD45RA-negative fraction. This clonotype was sampled from a young man in good health. Some clones in this sample may be carry-over from other donors' samples. J is TRBJ1-5 and V is TRBV28; no firm D call. In nucleotides, the CDR3 is TGTGCCAGCAGCCTTGTCTCGGGGAATCAGCCCCAGCATTTT. It encodes CASSLVSGNQPQHF.